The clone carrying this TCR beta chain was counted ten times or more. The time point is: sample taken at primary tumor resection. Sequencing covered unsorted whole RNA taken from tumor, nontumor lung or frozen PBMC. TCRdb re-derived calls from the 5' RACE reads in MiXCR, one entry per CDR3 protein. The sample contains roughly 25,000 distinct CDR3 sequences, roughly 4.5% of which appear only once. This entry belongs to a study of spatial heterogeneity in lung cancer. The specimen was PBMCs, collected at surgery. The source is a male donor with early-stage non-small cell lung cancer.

The CDR3 DNA follows: TGTGCCAGCAGCTCCGGCGGGGGTGACGGCTACACCTTC. Its protein product is CASSSGGGDGYTF. This chain links TRBV7-2 with TRBJ1-2; perhaps TRBD1 as D (5 bases). This CDR3 is 13 amino acids long. V was pared by 4 bases and J by 8 bases, with 14 bases between. CDR1 is SGHTA and CDR2 is FQGNSA in the germline V gene. The variable domain in full, with the rest retrieved from reference TRBV7-2 and TRBJ1-2, is GAGVSQSPSNKVTEKGKDVELRCDPISGHTALYWYRQSLGQGLEFLIYFQGNSAPDKSGLPSDRFSAERTGGSVSTLTIQRTQQEDSAVYLCASSSGGGDGYTFGSGTRLTVV.